A selection of T cell receptor beta chains follows, all from one sample in a study of regulatory T cells in long-lasting Graves disease. TCRdb re-called the multiplex PCR reads with MiXCR, one entry per CDR3 protein. The table includes approximately 400,000 distinct CDR3 sequences, about 20% detected once. Here the sequenced sample was peripheral blood mononuclear cells (PBMCs), taken when the disease was refractory, from a patient treated with antithyroid drugs. The receptors stem from a female donor with Graves disease. Each CDR3 is given with its conserved first and last residue. Fields, in order: clone size, V gene, J gene, D gene, CDR3 protein, CDR3 DNA. A D gene is named only where the DNA matches it firmly. Some rows have no size entry. The others give once, few or many, or a class for an expanded clone.

>many|TRBV28|TRBJ1-6|TRBD1
CASSLLDGGQGDSPLHF
TGTGCCAGCAGTTTACTGGACGGGGGACAGGGCGATTCACCCCTCCACTTT
>.|TRBV19|TRBJ1-5|.
CASGRPDGNQPQHF
TGTGCCAGCGGACGTCCGGACGGCAATCAGCCCCAGCATTTT
>many|TRBV6-1|TRBJ1-2|TRBD1
CASTRTGPSWGYTF
TGTGCCAGTACCCGGACAGGGCCCTCTTGGGGCTACACCTTC
>.|TRBV5-1|TRBJ1-2|TRBD1
CASSPQGEGANYGYTF
TGCGCCAGCAGCCCCCAGGGGGAAGGGGCTAACTATGGCTACACCTTC
>many|TRBV28|TRBJ1-5|.
CASSFRSHNQPQHF
TGTGCCAGCAGTTTTCGTAGCCACAATCAGCCCCAGCATTTT
>few|TRBV27|TRBJ2-7|.
CASSFLPELAEQYF
TGTGCCAGCAGTTTTTTGCCCGAGTTGGCCGAGCAGTACTTC
>.|TRBV3-1|TRBJ1-5|.
CASSQEGGHPRGNQPQHF
TGTGCCAGCAGCCAAGAAGGGGGTCACCCGCGAGGCAATCAGCCCCAGCATTTT
>many|TRBV5-6|TRBJ1-1|TRBD1
CASSLLRDRDTEAFF
TGTGCCAGCAGCTTACTCCGGGACAGGGACACTGAAGCTTTCTTT
>many|TRBV6-1|TRBJ2-2|TRBD2
CASTGLVGPGELFF
TGTGCCAGCACGGGACTAGTCGGACCCGGGGAGCTGTTTTTT
>few|TRBV6-4|TRBJ2-2|.
CASSDSWESGELFF
TGTGCCAGCAGTGACTCGTGGGAGAGCGGGGAGCTGTTTTTT
>many|TRBV30|TRBJ1-4|TRBD1
CACQDRGNEKLFF
TGTGCCTGCCAAGACAGGGGAAATGAAAAACTGTTTTTT
>many|TRBV2|TRBJ1-1|.
CASSEDRLMNTEAFF
TGTGCCAGCAGCGAAGACAGACTTATGAACACTGAAGCTTTCTTT
>few|TRBV14|TRBJ1-2|.
CASSQDWAGNYGYTF
TGTGCCAGCAGCCAAGATTGGGCAGGCAACTATGGCTACACCTTC
>many|TRBV7-2|TRBJ2-7|TRBD2
CASSLGLADSYEQYF
TGTGCCAGCAGCTTAGGACTAGCGGACTCCTACGAGCAGTACTTC
>many|TRBV5-8|TRBJ1-2|.
CASSLDTGLYGYTF
TGTGCCAGCAGCTTGGATACAGGCCTCTATGGCTACACCTTC
>many|TRBV19|TRBJ1-1|.
CASSIGTGNTEAFF
TGTGCCAGTAGTATTGGGACGGGTAACACTGAAGCTTTCTTT
>many|TRBV3-1|TRBJ2-5|.
CASSQGFWRLDGLQETQYF
TGTGCCAGCAGCCAAGGTTTTTGGCGTTTAGACGGACTCCAAGAGACCCAGTACTTC
>many|TRBV28|TRBJ2-7|.
CASSSGLRYEQYF
TGTGCCAGCAGCTCGGGACTGCGCTACGAGCAGTACTTC
>.|TRBV30|TRBJ1-2|.
CAWSEGPFYGYTF
TGTGCCTGGAGTGAAGGGCCCTTCTATGGCTACACCTTC
>many|TRBV28|TRBJ2-2|TRBD1
CASSHPGQTTFRELFF
TGTGCCAGCAGTCATCCGGGACAGACCACCTTCAGGGAGCTGTTTTTT
>many|TRBV7-2|TRBJ2-5|.
CASSLGLDPRATQYF
TGTGCCAGCAGCTTGGGGTTAGACCCTCGGGCGACCCAGTACTTC
>few|TRBV28|TRBJ1-6|TRBD1
CASSPRDRHNSPLHF
TGTGCCAGCAGTCCCAGGGACAGGCATAATTCACCCCTCCACTTT
>.|TRBV10-3|TRBJ2-7|TRBD2
CATRLARTYEQYF
TGTGCCACTAGACTAGCGCGAACCTACGAGCAGTACTTC
>many|TRBV7-9|TRBJ2-6|TRBD1
CASSAPTGSEANVLTF
TGTGCCAGCAGCGCCCCGACAGGGAGTGAGGCCAACGTCCTGACTTTC
>few|TRBV5-4|TRBJ2-7|.
CASSQDLTYEQYF
TGTGCCAGCAGCCAGGACCTAACCTACGAGCAGTACTTC
>many|TRBV28|TRBJ1-4|.
CASSAVSEKLFF
TGTGCCAGCAGCGCGGTTAGTGAAAAACTGTTTTTT
>few|TRBV12-3/TRBV12-4|TRBJ1-5|.
CASRGRGQDSNQPQHF
TGTGCCAGCAGGGGTCGGGGCCAAGATAGCAATCAGCCCCAGCATTTT
>.|TRBV9|TRBJ1-6|.
CASSAQPGRNSPLHF
TGTGCCAGCAGCGCACAGCCTGGGCGGAATTCACCCCTCCACTTT
>few|TRBV5-1|TRBJ2-3|TRBD2
CASSFSGTSGTRDTQYF
TGCGCCAGCAGCTTTTCCGGGACTAGCGGGACCAGAGATACGCAGTATTTT
>few|TRBV24-1|TRBJ1-1|TRBD1
CATSDSGTGPNTEAFF
TGTGCCACCAGTGATTCGGGGACAGGGCCCAACACTGAAGCTTTCTTT
>few|TRBV19|TRBJ1-6|TRBD1
CASRGQSSSYNSPLHF
TGTGCCAGCCGGGGACAGTCGAGCTCCTATAATTCACCCCTCCACTTT
>few|TRBV18|TRBJ1-1|.
CASSPELTREAFF
TGTGCCAGCTCACCAGAGCTGACCAGAGAAGCTTTCTTT
>few|TRBV7-9|TRBJ1-6|.
CASSPGQSSYNSPLHF
TGTGCCAGCAGCCCAGGACAGTCCTCCTATAATTCACCCCTCCACTTT